This is a list of T cell receptor beta chains from one sample in a study of regulatory T cells in long-lasting Graves disease. A single record per CDR3 protein comes from TCRdb applying MiXCR to the multiplex PCR reads. The sample contains 400,000 to 450,000 distinct CDR3 sequences, about 15% of which appear only once. The sample also formed part of further work on T cells in Graves' hyperthyroidism and ophthalmopathy.

The source was peripheral blood mononuclear cells (PBMCs), collected at new diagnosis, from a patient treated with antithyroid drugs. The receptors derive from a woman in her twenties or thirties with Graves disease. Both conserved end residues are part of each CDR3. The order of the fields is clone size, V gene, J gene, D gene, CDR3 protein, CDR3 DNA. The D gene is left open where the match is weak. Clone size is not always given. Where it is, it says once, few, many or a class for expanded clones.

abundance: NA; v_gene: TRBV5-1; j_gene: TRBJ2-7; d_gene: TRBD1; CDR3aa: CASSSPPRDRDHEQYF; CDR3nt: TGCGCCAGCAGCTCCCCTCCCCGGGACAGGGACCACGAGCAGTACTTC
abundance: few; v_gene: TRBV29-1; j_gene: TRBJ2-2; d_gene: NA; CDR3aa: CSVSEGVNTGELFF; CDR3nt: TGCAGCGTCTCAGAGGGGGTTAACACCGGGGAGCTGTTTTTT
abundance: many; v_gene: TRBV2; j_gene: TRBJ2-7; d_gene: NA; CDR3aa: CASMRDSYEQYF; CDR3nt: TGTGCCAGCATGCGGGACTCCTACGAGCAGTACTTC
abundance: few; v_gene: TRBV28; j_gene: TRBJ2-2; d_gene: TRBD1; CDR3aa: CASSPGQGPLVADPHNTGELFF; CDR3nt: TGTGCCAGCAGCCCGGGACAGGGGCCACTTGTGGCGGACCCACACAACACCGGGGAGCTGTTTTTT
abundance: few; v_gene: TRBV6-1; j_gene: TRBJ2-1; d_gene: NA; CDR3aa: CASSQPRREYNEQFF; CDR3nt: TGTGCCAGCAGCCAGCCCCGGAGGGAGTACAATGAGCAGTTCTTC
abundance: many; v_gene: TRBV6-1; j_gene: TRBJ1-1; d_gene: NA; CDR3aa: CASSEHKAAEAFF; CDR3nt: TGTGCCAGCAGTGAACATAAGGCAGCTGAAGCTTTCTTT
abundance: many; v_gene: TRBV5-1; j_gene: TRBJ2-3; d_gene: TRBD1; CDR3aa: CASSSQGILTSTDTQYF; CDR3nt: TGCGCCAGCAGCTCACAGGGGATACTTACGAGCACAGATACGCAGTATTTT
abundance: NA; v_gene: TRBV27; j_gene: TRBJ1-3; d_gene: NA; CDR3aa: CASSLSSGTGNTIYF; CDR3nt: TGTGCCAGCAGTTTATCATCGGGGACTGGAAACACCATATATTTT
abundance: few; v_gene: TRBV27; j_gene: TRBJ2-1; d_gene: TRBD1; CDR3aa: CASSPGQPSYNEQFF; CDR3nt: TGTGCCAGCAGCCCGGGACAGCCCTCCTACAATGAGCAGTTCTTC
abundance: many; v_gene: TRBV2; j_gene: TRBJ1-2; d_gene: NA; CDR3aa: CASSAQENYGYTF; CDR3nt: TGTGCCAGCAGTGCGCAGGAAAACTATGGCTACACCTTC
abundance: many; v_gene: TRBV19; j_gene: TRBJ2-7; d_gene: TRBD2; CDR3aa: CASSTSGTAYEQYF; CDR3nt: TGTGCCAGTAGTACTAGCGGGACAGCCTACGAGCAGTACTTC
abundance: few; v_gene: TRBV30; j_gene: TRBJ2-1; d_gene: TRBD2; CDR3aa: CAWRGPGLASHNEQFF; CDR3nt: TGTGCCTGGAGGGGCCCTGGACTAGCTTCCCACAATGAGCAGTTCTTC
abundance: many; v_gene: TRBV5-1; j_gene: TRBJ2-3; d_gene: NA; CDR3aa: CASSGRLQGTDTQYF; CDR3nt: TGCGCCAGCAGTGGACGCCTTCAGGGAACAGATACGCAGTATTTT
abundance: many; v_gene: TRBV27; j_gene: TRBJ1-1; d_gene: NA; CDR3aa: CASSFRGEGPGSNTEAFF; CDR3nt: TGTGCCAGCAGTTTTAGAGGAGAGGGACCGGGAAGTAACACTGAAGCTTTCTTT
abundance: many; v_gene: TRBV18; j_gene: TRBJ2-2; d_gene: TRBD1; CDR3aa: CASSPTGDTGELFF; CDR3nt: TGTGCCAGCAGCCCGACAGGGGACACCGGGGAGCTGTTTTTT
abundance: many; v_gene: TRBV12-3/TRBV12-4; j_gene: TRBJ2-2; d_gene: TRBD2; CDR3aa: CASSSGLAGLNTGELFF; CDR3nt: TGTGCCAGCAGTTCAGGACTAGCGGGACTAAACACCGGGGAGCTGTTTTTT
abundance: NA; v_gene: TRBV6-1; j_gene: TRBJ2-2; d_gene: TRBD2; CDR3aa: CASTLASGSIVSGELFF; CDR3nt: TGTGCCAGCACCTTGGCTAGCGGGAGTATAGTGTCCGGGGAGCTGTTTTTT
abundance: many; v_gene: TRBV10-3; j_gene: TRBJ1-2; d_gene: NA; CDR3aa: CAISERDFYGYTF; CDR3nt: TGTGCCATCAGTGAGCGGGATTTCTATGGCTACACCTTC
abundance: many; v_gene: TRBV20-1; j_gene: TRBJ1-1; d_gene: NA; CDR3aa: CSARDRGVGGRAAFF; CDR3nt: TGCAGTGCTAGAGATAGGGGCGTTGGGGGCCGTGCGGCTTTCTTT
abundance: NA; v_gene: TRBV7-3; j_gene: TRBJ2-1; d_gene: TRBD2; CDR3aa: CASSKGLAGGNEQFF; CDR3nt: TGTGCCAGCAGCAAGGGACTAGCGGGCGGCAATGAGCAGTTCTTC
abundance: many; v_gene: TRBV7-8; j_gene: TRBJ2-1; d_gene: NA; CDR3aa: CASSYRWTDNEQFF; CDR3nt: TGTGCCAGCAGCTACCGATGGACGGACAATGAGCAGTTCTTC
abundance: few; v_gene: TRBV6-9; j_gene: TRBJ1-6; d_gene: NA; CDR3aa: CASSYRGTLHF; CDR3nt: TGTGCCAGCAGTTACAGGGGCACCCTCCACTTT
abundance: NA; v_gene: TRBV28; j_gene: TRBJ1-1; d_gene: NA; CDR3aa: CASRDQETEAFF; CDR3nt: TGTGCCAGCAGGGACCAGGAGACTGAAGCTTTCTTT